These 5 T cell receptor beta chains were all obtained from the same sample, sequenced in a study of regulatory T cells in long-lasting Graves disease (dated by TCRdb to the early 2020s). Receptor libraries were prepared by multiplex PCR. TCRdb records Illumina HiSeq 4000 as the sequencer. CDR3 regions were amplified by Arm-PCR with iRepertoire HTBI primers to construct TCR beta libraries. Using fastp at Q25 and MiXCR, TCRdb reprocessed the public reads and kept productive beta chains. For every CDR3 protein sequence, its rows merge into one entry that carries the most common genes and DNA. Counted in this sample were some 350,000 distinct CDR3 sequences; roughly 17% of them appeared once. The top ten clonotypes cover around 21% of the sample. Explained via the paper, the time point label denotes: newly diagnosed GD, antithyroid drugs for less than 3 months. RNA was extracted from PBMCs in TRIzol for both TCR sequencing and RNA sequencing.

These data are also associated with another study on T cells in Graves' hyperthyroidism and ophthalmopathy.

The sequencing used peripheral blood mononuclear cells (PBMCs), collected at new diagnosis, from a patient treated with antithyroid drugs. These receptors all stem from a woman between 18 and 30 years old with Graves disease. Donor details come from another sample of the same person, matched by shared clones.

This clonotype was recorded many times. V is TRBV10-1 and J is TRBJ2-1, with TRBD2 matching 13 bases. Germline CDR1 reads WNHNN; CDR2 reads SYGVQD (reference sequence). J was trimmed by 8 bases and V by 4 bases; bases with no gene match: 5. The CDR3 runs 15 residues. The CDR3 nucleotides read TGCGCCAGCAGTGGGACTAGCGGGAGAAAATATGAGCAGTTCTTC. Its translation: CASSGTSGRKYEQFF.

The table lists this clonotype with a count of one. This chain's CDR3 is CASSILAGGEQETQYF. In DNA form, the CDR3 reads TGTGCCAGCAGTATTCTAGCGGGGGGTGAGCAAGAGACCCAGTACTTC. V usage is TRBV11-2 and J usage is TRBJ2-5; 11 bases are shared with TRBD2. Trimming cost V 6 bases and J 2 bases; bases outside gene matches: 8. Per germline, CDR1 SGHAT and CDR2 FQNNGV. The CDR3 extends over 16 amino acids.

The CDR3 loop reads CSVAGTLAKNIQYF. CDR3 in DNA: TGCAGCGTTGCGGGGACCTTAGCCAAAAACATTCAGTACTTC. The J gene is TRBJ2-4, the V gene TRBV29-1; D assignment may be TRBD1 or TRBD2 (5 bases each). Germline lookup yields CDR1 SQVTM and CDR2 ANQGSEA. Deletions cut 4 bases from V and 0 bases from J, with 10 bases between. The CDR3 has 14 residues.

Here the CDR3 reads CASSLEVRSSGSNEQFF. For the CDR3, the DNA is TGTGCCAGCAGCTTAGAGGTTCGGAGTAGCGGGAGCAATGAGCAGTTCTTC. The chain uses TRBV7-9 and TRBJ2-1, with 9 bases aligning to TRBD2. CDR3 size: 17 residues. Unmatched junction bases numbered 10, after V lost 1 base and J lost 6 bases. Per germline, CDR1 SEHNR and CDR2 FQNEAQ (reference sequence).

This clonotype was seen repeatedly, ten times or more. The V and J genes are TRBV5-5 and TRBJ1-2; D might be TRBD1 (5 bases). The CDR3 contains 17 residues. Per germline, CDR1 SGHKS and CDR2 YYEKEE (reference sequence). The V gene lost 4 bases and the J gene lost 6 bases, with 25 bases spanning the gap. The CDR3 sequence: CASSPRPRDAKYNGYTF. CDR3 nucleotides: TGTGCCAGCAGCCCACGACCGAGGGACGCCAAATACAATGGCTACACCTTC.